These 22 T cell receptor beta chains originate from one sample sequenced in a study of Ad26.COV2.S vaccination and SARS-CoV-2 variants. Specified treatment: some 20 received Ad26.COV2.S at low or high dose, single or two shots; 5 received placebo; per-sample allocation not given. The samples date from day 63 after the first vaccine or placebo injection. The method was immunoSEQ multiplex PCR; TCRdb's version includes in-frame clones alone and lacks a portion of them. Of fewer than 400,000 clones listed, 89% are singletons. The sequenced sample was peripheral blood, obtained in a trial of Ad26.COV2.S vaccine versus placebo. The receptors derive from a person between 18 and 65 years old who received the Ad26.COV2.S COVID-19 vaccine or a placebo.

This clone has a single count. The genes are TRBV29-1 and TRBJ1-2, with D perhaps TRBD1 (6 bases). The length of the CDR3 is 12 residues. The germline V gene encodes CDR1 SQVTM and CDR2 ANQGSEA. The V and J ends lost 7 bases and 2 bases respectively, with 11 bases between them. The DNA for the CDR3 is TGCAGCGCCCCGACAGGAAACTATGGCTACACCTTC. It is translated as CSAPTGNYGYTF. Drawing the rest from reference TRBV29-1 and TRBJ1-2, the complete variable domain is SAVISQKPSRDICQRGTSLTIQCQVDSQVTMMFWYRQQPGQSLTLIATANQGSEATYESGFVIDKFPISRPNLTFSTLTVSNMSPEDSSIYLCSAPTGNYGYTFGSGTRLTVV.

The V and J genes are TRBV6-5 and TRBJ1-6, with 8 bases matching TRBD1. The CDR3 is 15 residues long. V shed 2 bases and J 11 bases; nucleotides not matched to a gene: 8. Per germline, CDR1 MNHEY and CDR2 SVGAGI. CDR3: CASSYGPGGTTPLHF. In DNA form, the CDR3 reads TGTGCCAGCAGTTACGGGCCAGGGGGCACGACACCCCTCCACTTT.

The chain has TRBV3-1 (or the pseudogene TRBV3-2) and TRBJ2-1; 11 bases align to TRBD2. After removal of 3 bases from V and 8 bases from J, the junction contained 3 bases not matched to a gene. The CDR3 extends over 14 amino acids. Looked up from germline, CDR1 is LGHDT and CDR2 is YNNKEL (reference sequence). CDR3: CASSHSGRGDEQFF. For the CDR3, the DNA is TGTGCCAGCAGCCATAGCGGGAGGGGCGATGAGCAGTTCTTC.

A single count supports this clone. The genes are TRBV7-6 and TRBJ2-2; D gene uncertain. This CDR3 is 15 amino acids long. Germline CDR1 reads SGHVS; CDR2 reads FNYEAQ. V lost 0 bases, J lost 2 bases, and 7 bases lay in between. The CDR3 region has the DNA TGTGCCAGCAGCTTAGCGCTGACTAACACCGGGGAGCTGTTTTTT. Amino acids: CASSLALTNTGELFF.

The genes are TRBV18 and TRBJ2-2; D is undetermined. Looked up from germline, CDR1 is KGHSH and CDR2 is LQKENI. This CDR3 contains 15 residues. V gave up 2 bases and J gave up 0 bases, with 7 bases separating them. CDR3 region: CASSPLRSNTGELFF. CDR3 DNA: TGTGCCAGCTCACCATTACGGTCGAACACCGGGGAGCTGTTTTTT.

The chain couples TRBV30 to TRBJ2-2; D remains unclear. The CDR3 sequence is 16 residues long. Trimming pared 0 bases from V and 6 bases from J, leaving 17 bases between. CDR1 is GTSNPN and CDR2 is SVGIG in the germline V gene (reference sequence). For the CDR3, the DNA is TGTGCCTGGAGTGTACGTGTGGGCGGATTTCCCGGGGAGCTGTTTTTT. This sequence encodes CAWSVRVGGFPGELFF.

The chain is built from TRBV5-6 and TRBJ2-1; D might be TRBD2 (6 bases). Deletions cut 4 bases from V and 0 bases from J, with 17 bases between. The CDR3 is 17 amino acids. Germline V gene sequence: CDR1 SGHDT, CDR2 YYEEEE. CDR3 loop: CASSGGGEDISYNEQFF. The CDR3 bases are TGTGCCAGCAGCGGGGGAGGAGAGGACATCTCCTACAATGAGCAGTTCTTC. The complete variable domain, with remaining parts taken from reference TRBV5-6 and TRBJ2-1, reads DAGVTQSPTHLIKTRGQQVTLRCSPKSGHDTVSWYQQALGQGPQFIFQYYEEEERQRGNFPDRFSGHQFPNYSSELNVNALLLGDSALYLCASSGGGEDISYNEQFFGPGTRLTVL.

V usage is TRBV11-2 and J usage is TRBJ2-7, with D possibly being TRBD1 or TRBD2 (5 bases each). Germline loops: CDR1 SGHAT, CDR2 FQNNGV. This CDR3 region has 15 residues. V lost 2 bases and J 7 bases, leaving 18 bases between the germline ends. The chain's CDR3 is CASSLTGRNAGEQYF. DNA of the CDR3: TGTGCCAGCAGCTTAACGGGGCGAAACGCGGGTGAGCAGTACTTC.

This clone showed up just once. This CDR3 is also generated by other DNA sequences in the sample. The J gene is TRBJ2-7, the V gene TRBV7-9; D uncertain. Trimming removed 1 base from V and 1 base from J, with 2 bases in between. Germline CDR1 is SEHNR and CDR2 is FQNEAQ (reference sequence). CDR3 length: 12 amino acids. CDR3 DNA sequence: TGTGCCAGCAGCTTAGGATCCTACGAGCAGTACTTC. Protein product: CASSLGSYEQYF.

This clone was found once. This chain uses TRBV28 with TRBJ1-1; TRBD1 is a possible D gene (6 bases). The V and J ends lost 5 bases and 0 bases respectively, with 10 bases between them. The V gene's germline CDR1 is MDHEN and CDR2 SYDVKM. The CDR3 consists of 14 residues. CDR3 in amino acids: CASSPGALNTEAFF. The DNA of the CDR3 is TGTGCCAGCAGTCCGGGGGCGCTGAACACTGAAGCTTTCTTT.

This sequence joins TRBV7-8 and TRBJ2-7; no firm D call. This CDR3 is built from 15 residues. Germline CDR1 SGHVS, CDR2 FQNEAQ. Trimming removed 4 bases at V and 2 bases at J, with 15 bases between. The CDR3 protein is CASSSRAGRTYEQYF. CDR3 sequence (DNA): TGTGCCAGCAGCTCCCGAGCAGGCAGGACCTACGAGCAGTACTTC.

V usage is TRBV28 and J usage is TRBJ2-4; TRBD1 matches 9 bases. The V segment lost 5 bases and the J segment 9 bases; nucleotides outside the gene matches: 5. Germline lookup yields CDR1 MDHEN and CDR2 SYDVKM. This CDR3 spans 13 amino acids. The CDR3: CASSPGQGTIQYF. The CDR3 coding sequence is TGTGCCAGCAGTCCCGGACAGGGGACCATTCAGTACTTC.

This chain uses TRBV13 with TRBJ2-7; D is uncertain. The germline CDR1 and CDR2 sequences are PRHDT and FYEKMQ (reference sequence). V shed 0 bases and J shed 3 bases, with 9 bases lying between them. The CDR3 consists of 14 residues. In nucleotides, the CDR3 is TGTGCCAGCAGCTTAGGGGGCATTAACTACGAGCAGTACTTC. Protein: CASSLGGINYEQYF.

The J gene is TRBJ2-2, the V gene TRBV19, with a possible D match to TRBD1 (6 bases). V lost 7 bases and J lost 6, with 15 bases in between. In germline, CDR1 is LNHDA, CDR2 SQIVND (reference sequence). CDR3 length: 14 residues. The CDR3 coding sequence is TGTGCCAGTACCCCAAGGGACATTCCCGGGGAGCTGTTTTTT. Translating gives CASTPRDIPGELFF.

J is TRBJ1-5 and V is TRBV7-3, with a weak D call TRBD1 (5 bases). There are 15 residues in the CDR3. Trimming cost V 4 bases and J 2 bases, with 12 bases left between them. Germline V gene sequence: CDR1 SGHTA, CDR2 FQGTGA. This CDR3 reads CASSSRRGRNQPQHF. CDR3 in DNA: TGTGCCAGCAGCTCCCGGAGGGGTCGCAATCAGCCCCAGCATTTT. The whole variable domain, remainder taken from reference TRBV7-3 and TRBJ1-5, is GAGVSQTPSNKVTEKGKYVELRCDPISGHTALYWYRQSLGQGPEFLIYFQGTGAADDSGLPNDRFFAVRPEGSVSTLKIQRTERGDSAVYLCASSSRRGRNQPQHFGDGTRLSIL.

In this sample, this clone turned up once. This chain joins TRBV30 and TRBJ2-3, with 7 positions matching TRBD2. The CDR3 contains 14 residues. Losses at the gene ends were 4 bases for V and 1 base for J; bases not matched to a gene: 5. Germline CDR1 reads GTSNPN; CDR2 reads SVGIG (reference sequence). The CDR3 nucleotides are TGTGCCTGGATTCGACTAGCCCGCACAGATACGCAGTATTTT. Its protein is CAWIRLARTDTQYF.

The chain links TRBV7-9 to TRBJ2-1; TRBD2 aligns across 9 bases. From germline, CDR1 is SEHNR and CDR2 FQNEAQ (reference sequence). Trimming removed 6 bases from V and 9 bases from J; junction bases left unmatched: 6. The CDR3 is made up of 13 amino acids. CDR3 sequence: CASRPSGRTEQFF. The CDR3 DNA sequence: TGTGCCAGCAGACCAAGCGGGAGGACTGAGCAGTTCTTC.

V usage is TRBV27 and J usage is TRBJ2-2, with 11 bases aligning to TRBD2. With 4 bases clipped from V and 4 bases from J, the junction kept 5 bases outside the gene matches. The V gene's germline CDR1 is MNHEY and CDR2 SMNVEV (reference sequence). The CDR3 is 16 amino acids. For the CDR3, the DNA is TGTGCCAGCAGTTCGCTTAGCGGGAGGGGCACCGGGGAGCTGTTTTTT. Translated: CASSSLSGRGTGELFF.

The chain uses TRBV28 and TRBJ1-2; D might be TRBD1 (5 bases). Deletions cut 9 bases from V and 4 bases from J, with 15 bases between. This CDR3 comprises 13 residues. CDR1 is MDHEN and CDR2 is SYDVKM in the germline V gene. CDR3 coding DNA: TGTGCCAGTCGAGGGGAGGGGCTCTATGGCTACACCTTC. Its translation is CASRGEGLYGYTF.

The chain carries TRBV4-1 and TRBJ1-1, with 9 bases fitting TRBD1. Trimming removed 3 bases from V and 4 bases from J; junction bases left unmatched: 9. The CDR3 runs to 16 residues. Germline assignment: CDR1 MGHRA and CDR2 YSYEKL. CDR3: CASSHRPSDRGTEAFF. CDR3 nucleotides: TGCGCCAGCAGCCACCGCCCCTCGGACAGGGGCACTGAAGCTTTCTTT.

The chain recombines TRBV28 with TRBJ1-1, with a weak D call TRBD1 (6 bases). This CDR3 has 17 amino acids. Germline assignment: CDR1 MDHEN and CDR2 SYDVKM. Trimming took 0 bases from V and 0 from J, leaving 14 bases between them. CDR3 protein: CASSLWGTNPLNTEAFF. DNA of the CDR3: TGTGCCAGCAGTTTATGGGGGACAAACCCACTGAACACTGAAGCTTTCTTT.

The V gene is TRBV5-1, the J gene TRBJ2-3, with 10 bases that match TRBD2. Germline CDR1 SGHRS, CDR2 YFSETQ. The CDR3 contains 15 residues. V lost 2 bases and J lost 5; bases outside the gene matches: 5. In DNA, the CDR3 is TGCGCCAGCAGCTTACCCGGACTAGCGGAAGATACGCAGTATTTT. Residues: CASSLPGLAEDTQYF.